Shown below are 17 T cell receptor beta chains from a single sample sequenced in a study of T-cell memory formation after mild COVID-19. TCRdb re-analysed the 5' RACE reads in MiXCR, keeping a single row per CDR3 protein. The table shows 200,000 or so distinct CDR3 sequences, with roughly 16% occurring only once. Sequencing was carried out using PBMCs or a T cell subset sorted from them (not recorded which). The receptor set was obtained from an adult woman who had mild COVID-19 (a few samples of this study predate the infection). Cell type and time point are not known.

A few counts support this clonotype. V is TRBV12-3 or TRBV12-4 and J is TRBJ1-5; 10 bases agree with TRBD1. The CDR3 is 16 amino acids. The ends lost 4 bases at V and 3 bases at J; junction bases unmatched: 6. As DNA, the CDR3 is TGTGCCAGCAGTTCTCCCGGGACAGGGGTCAATCAGCCCCAGCATTTT. It specifies CASSSPGTGVNQPQHF.

Only a few counts were recorded for this clonotype. This rearrangement joins TRBV7-6 to TRBJ2-1; D may correspond to TRBD1 or TRBD2 (5 bases each). CDR3 length equals 15 residues. From germline, CDR1 is SGHVS and CDR2 FNYEAQ. V lost 5 bases and J lost 5, with 16 bases in between. The CDR3 DNA sequence: TGTGCCAGCAGCCCCCAAGGGACCCCTAACAATGAGCAGTTCTTC. Translated, it gives CASSPQGTPNNEQFF.

J is TRBJ2-5 and V is TRBV3-1; no reliable D call. The CDR3 is 14 amino acids. V lost 5 bases, J lost 1 base, and 11 bases lay in between. In germline, CDR1 is LGHDT, CDR2 YNNKEL (reference sequence). The CDR3 reads CASSGYRIQETQYF. The CDR3 nucleotides are TGTGCCAGCAGCGGGTATCGGATCCAAGAGACCCAGTACTTC.

The chain employs TRBV7-9 and TRBJ2-1; D perhaps matches TRBD1 (7 bases). This CDR3 is 17 amino acids long. Trimming took off 3 bases at V and 5 bases at J, with 20 bases between the two ends. In germline, CDR1 is SEHNR, CDR2 FQNEAQ (reference sequence). The CDR3 spells CASSFPYGGGMDNEQFF. The CDR3 DNA follows: TGTGCCAGCAGCTTCCCTTATGGAGGGGGCATGGACAATGAGCAGTTCTTC.

This clonotype was found a few times. This sequence joins TRBV20-1 and TRBJ1-1, with a possible D match to TRBD1 (5 bases). Germline V gene lookup returns CDR1 DFQATT and CDR2 SNEGSKA (reference sequence). The CDR3 contains 11 residues. V was pared by 4 bases and J by 10 bases, with 13 bases between. The CDR3 is CSATGPKVAFF. The CDR3 nucleotides are TGCAGTGCTACAGGGCCGAAAGTAGCTTTCTTT.

Only a few counts were recorded for this clonotype. V is TRBV20-1 and J is TRBJ1-1; D is possibly TRBD1 (6 bases). Trimming took off 5 bases at V and 4 bases at J, with 14 bases between the two ends. Germline V gene data show CDR1 as DFQATT and CDR2 as SNEGSKA (reference sequence). There are 13 residues in the CDR3. The CDR3 nucleotides read TGCAGTGCTTCCAGGGGCTCAAGCACTGAAGCTTTCTTT. Translated: CSASRGSSTEAFF.

This clonotype was seen a handful of times. The V call is TRBV5-1, the J call TRBJ1-1, with a possible D match to TRBD1 (6 bases). The CDR3 spans 15 residues. Germline assignment: CDR1 SGHRS and CDR2 YFSETQ. V dropped 0 bases and J dropped 4 bases, with 13 bases sitting between them. CDR3 protein: CASSLERGRGTEAFF. For the CDR3, the DNA is TGCGCCAGCAGCTTGGAGCGGGGGCGAGGCACTGAAGCTTTCTTT.

The chain couples TRBV6-5 to TRBJ2-7; TRBD2 matches at 9 bases. CDR3 size: 14 residues. The V gene end was trimmed by 6 bases and the J gene end by 4 bases; junction bases not matched to a gene: 7. Germline V lookup: CDR1 MNHEY, CDR2 SVGAGI. The CDR3 region is CASRITSGSYEQYF. The CDR3 DNA reads TGTGCCAGCAGAATCACTAGCGGGTCATACGAGCAGTACTTC.

This clonotype was counted a few times. The genes are TRBV20-1 and TRBJ2-7; 9 nucleotides line up with TRBD1. The germline V gene encodes CDR1 DFQATT and CDR2 SNEGSKA (reference sequence). The V segment lost 5 bases and the J segment 3 bases; nucleotides outside the gene matches: 5. The CDR3 has 13 residues. CDR3 sequence: CSAQRDRVYEQYF. In DNA, the CDR3 is TGCAGTGCTCAACGGGACAGGGTCTACGAGCAGTACTTC.

V is TRBV12-3 or TRBV12-4 and J is TRBJ2-3, with TRBD2 as a possible D gene (6 bases). The germline V and J ends were trimmed by 6 bases and 0 bases, with 13 bases remaining between them. The CDR3 contains 15 residues. In DNA form, the CDR3 reads TGTGCCAGCAGCCACCCCGGGGGAAGCACAGATACGCAGTATTTT. It encodes CASSHPGGSTDTQYF.

This clonotype was found a few times. The V gene is TRBV10-3, the J gene TRBJ2-3; 14 bases line up with TRBD2. V shed 2 bases and J 6 bases; nucleotides not matched to a gene: 10. The CDR3 loop spans 18 amino acids. Germline-derived CDR1 and CDR2 are ENHRY and SYGVKD. The CDR3 DNA reads TGTGCCATCAGTGAGGCGGGGACTAGCGGGGGCCTCCGGGATACGCAGTATTTT. Amino acids: CAISEAGTSGGLRDTQYF.

This clonotype was seen a handful of times. This rearrangement joins TRBV6-5 to TRBJ1-1; TRBD1 is a possible D gene (5 bases). The CDR3 totals 14 residues. Trimming pared 5 bases from V and 6 bases from J, leaving 16 bases between. CDR1 is MNHEY, CDR2 SVGAGI, per germline. CDR3 loop: CASSVPGGLAEAFF. The CDR3 DNA is TGTGCCAGCAGTGTCCCGGGGGGGTTGGCTGAAGCTTTCTTT.

The V call is TRBV7-6, the J call TRBJ2-4, with 11 bases lining up with TRBD1. The CDR3 has 17 amino acids. CDR1 SGHVS and CDR2 FNYEAQ come from the germline V gene. The trim removed 4 bases at V and 6 bases at J, leaving 11 bases unmatched. For the CDR3, the DNA is TGTGCCAGCAGCTCAGCGGGGACAGGGGGTCTCGGAAACATTCAGTACTTC. Its translation: CASSSAGTGGLGNIQYF.

The chain uses TRBV18 and TRBJ2-1; the D is unclear. The CDR3 is 13 amino acids. V was trimmed by 3 bases and J by 5 bases, leaving 8 bases between them. Looked up from germline, CDR1 is KGHSH and CDR2 is LQKENI. The CDR3 coding sequence is TGTGCCAGCTCACCTGCCTTTGACAATGAGCAGTTCTTC. It yields the protein CASSPAFDNEQFF. Supplemented by reference TRBV18 and TRBJ2-1, the full variable domain reads NAGVMQNPRHLVRRRGQEARLRCSPMKGHSHVYWYRQLPEEGLKFMVYLQKENIIDESGMPKERFSAEFPKEGPSILRIQQVVRGDSAAYFCASSPAFDNEQFFGPGTRLTVL.

V usage is TRBV29-1 and J usage is TRBJ2-3; D not certain. Germline V gives CDR1 SQVTM, CDR2 ANQGSEA. The CDR3 spans 11 residues. V shed 7 bases and J shed 3 bases, with 8 bases lying between them. DNA of the CDR3: TGCAGCGGAACTGAAACAGATACGCAGTATTTT. Translating it yields CSGTETDTQYF.

This clonotype has only a few counts. The chain joins TRBV7-6 to TRBJ2-1; 9 nucleotides agree with TRBD2. Germline CDR1 is SGHVS and CDR2 is FNYEAQ. The CDR3 sequence is 24 residues long. The junction had 29 bases not matched to a gene; V was cut back by 3 bases and J by 2 bases. The CDR3 sequence is CASSFGKRVPDLAGDLSAYNEQFF. CDR3 in DNA: TGTGCCAGCAGCTTCGGAAAGAGGGTCCCAGACTTAGCGGGGGATTTGAGTGCCTACAATGAGCAGTTCTTC.

This clonotype was seen a handful of times. V usage is TRBV7-9 and J usage is TRBJ1-3; D gene uncertain. V shed 2 bases and J shed 2 bases, with 7 bases lying between them. The CDR3 is 14 amino acids. Germline V gene lookup returns CDR1 SEHNR and CDR2 FQNEAQ (reference sequence). CDR3 nucleotide sequence: TGTGCCAGCAGCTTAAGTCGAGCTGGAAACACCATATATTTT. This encodes CASSLSRAGNTIYF.